This T cell receptor beta chain was obtained from a study of OX40 agonist ivuxolimab in advanced cancers. Looking at the study overall: Prior therapy, whether anti-PD-1, anti-PD-L1 or anti-CTLA-4, was allowed, and less than 45% had some.

Study conclusions and caveats: In general, CD8+ T cells held more expanded clones than CD4+ did, on average. Partial responders at 0.1-3.0 mg/kg had among the lowest clonal expansion.

Sampling of blood occurred at baseline, cycle 4 day 1, and cycle 7 day 1. Remarks on this clone: Its antigen is currently unknown.

Only in-frame clones appear in the TCRdb table, and some are missing; sequencing was by immunoSEQ multiplex PCR. The repertoire consists of about 69,000 clones, with over 60% occurring once and the leading ten covering 2% to 2.5%. The material was CD4+ or CD8+ T cells sorted from blood, obtained in a trial of the OX40 agonist ivuxolimab. This TCR came from an adult with an advanced solid tumor such as melanoma, head and neck, liver or kidney cancer.

CDR3 nucleotide sequence: TGCGCCAGCAGTGAGACGCCGGGCACCGGGGAGCTGTTTTTT. Translated: CASSETPGTGELFF. The chain has TRBV5-1 and TRBJ2-2; D remains unclear. The CDR3 covers 14 residues. V was trimmed by 5 bases and J by 4 bases, leaving 12 bases between them. Germline lookup yields CDR1 SGHRS and CDR2 YFSETQ.